Each of the 30 T cell receptor beta chains below was sequenced from the same sample in a study of T cell responses to AZD1222 COVID-19 vaccine. The table came from immunoSEQ multiplex PCR; TCRdb's copy has only in-frame clones and leaves some out. Among 150,000 to 200,000 clones listed, approximately 92% were seen once. Sequencing used peripheral blood, obtained on day 0 of AZD1222 vaccination. The receptors come from an adult in good health.

J is TRBJ2-7 and V is TRBV7-9; D might be TRBD2 (6 bases). Germline CDR1 reads SEHNR; CDR2 reads FQNEAQ (reference sequence). This CDR3 region has 18 residues. V gave up 1 base and J gave up 5 bases, with 24 bases separating them. The CDR3 here is CASSLGLWAGGGVDEQYF. CDR3 in DNA: TGTGCCAGCAGCTTAGGCTTATGGGCCGGGGGTGGTGTAGACGAGCAGTACTTC.

The rearrangement links TRBV5-6 to TRBJ1-2, with unresolved D. In germline, CDR1 is SGHDT, CDR2 YYEEEE. This CDR3 has 13 residues. V shed 4 bases and J shed 7 bases, with 14 bases lying between them. CDR3 bases: TGTGCCAGCAGCCCGGGGTCCTTATTTGGCTACACCTTC. Translated, it gives CASSPGSLFGYTF.

Only one count was recorded for this clone. The chain uses TRBV7-9 and TRBJ2-5; D not resolved. This CDR3 contains 13 residues. Per germline, CDR1 SEHNR and CDR2 FQNEAQ (reference sequence). The V end was cut by 0 bases, the J end by 5 bases, with 7 bases between. The chain's CDR3 is CASSLALRETQYF. CDR3 in DNA: TGTGCCAGCAGCTTAGCCCTTCGGGAGACCCAGTACTTC.

V gene TRBV11-3 combines with J gene TRBJ2-1, with 10 nucleotides matching TRBD2. CDR1 and CDR2 from the germline V gene are SGHNT and YENEEA. The CDR3 loop spans 13 amino acids. J was trimmed by 6 bases and V by 4 bases; bases with no gene match: 0. For the CDR3, the DNA is TGTGCCAGCAGCTCTAGCGGGGGCAATGAGCAGTTCTTC. Encoded protein: CASSSSGGNEQFF. Using reference TRBV11-3 and TRBJ2-1 for the parts outside the CDR3, the full variable domain is EAGVVQSPRYKIIEKKQPVAFWCNPISGHNTLYWYLQNLGQGPELLIRYENEEAVDDSQLPKDRFSAERLKGVDSTLKIQPAELGDSAVYLCASSSSGGNEQFFGPGTRLTVL.

This sequence joins TRBV12-3 or TRBV12-4 and TRBJ1-6; D gene ambiguous. This CDR3 has 12 residues. With 8 bases removed from V and 8 bases from J, the gap between germline ends came to 10 bases. The CDR3 DNA is TGTGCCAGCCGAGTGACGGATTCACCCCTCCACTTT. Residues: CASRVTDSPLHF.

The CDR3 protein is CASSELGQGESPLHF. The DNA of the CDR3 is TGCGCCAGCAGTGAGTTGGGACAGGGGGAATCACCCCTCCACTTT. J is TRBJ1-6 and V is TRBV10-2; 11 bases map to TRBD1. Per the germline V gene, CDR1 is WSHSY and CDR2 is SAAADI. J was trimmed by 10 bases and V by 1 base; bases with no gene match: 3. The CDR3 contains 15 residues.

CDR3 loop: CASSPGQVSSTDTQYF. The CDR3 region has the DNA TGTGCCAGCAGCCCCGGACAGGTCTCTAGCACAGATACGCAGTATTTT. The chain carries TRBV16 and TRBJ2-3, with TRBD1 matching 7 bases. V lost 4 bases, J lost 0 bases, and 7 bases stayed unmatched. The CDR3 has 16 residues. CDR1 and CDR2 (germline): KGHSY, FQNENV.

CDR3 amino acids: CASSQETQYF. The DNA for the CDR3 is TGTGCCAGCAGCCAAGAGACCCAGTACTTC. The chain recombines TRBV3-1 (or the pseudogene TRBV3-2) with TRBJ2-5, with no clear D. In germline, CDR1 is LGHDT, CDR2 YNNKEL (reference sequence). The CDR3 sequence is 10 residues long. V was clipped by 0 bases and J by 7 bases, with 0 bases between them.

The V call is TRBV4-2, the J call TRBJ2-2; 10 bases are shared with TRBD1. After removal of 1 base from V and 3 bases from J, the junction contained 2 bases not matched to a gene. Per germline, CDR1 LGHNA and CDR2 YNFKEQ. The CDR3 is 16 amino acids. The CDR3: CASSQGQGADTGELFF. The CDR3 DNA sequence: TGTGCCAGCAGCCAAGGACAGGGGGCCGACACCGGGGAGCTGTTTTTT.

The chain couples TRBV19 to TRBJ1-1; D remains ambiguous. This CDR3 has 16 residues. The germline gives CDR1 LNHDA, CDR2 SQIVND (reference sequence). Trimming shortened V by 3 bases and J by 0 bases, and 14 bases separated the two germline ends. In DNA form, the CDR3 reads TGTGCCAGTAGTATTTCTCCCGGGAGAATGAACACTGAAGCTTTCTTT. Amino acid sequence: CASSISPGRMNTEAFF.

This chain links TRBV2 with TRBJ1-2, with TRBD1 matching 10 bases. Trimming took 3 bases from V and 14 from J; bases not matched to a gene: 3. Germline values: CDR1 SNHLY, CDR2 FYNNEI. This CDR3 has 11 amino acids. The CDR3 coding sequence is TGTGCCAGCAGTGATCGGACAGGGGGTACCTTC. Protein sequence: CASSDRTGGTF. Combining the CDR3 with reference TRBV2 and TRBJ1-2 gives the whole variable domain EPEVTQTPSHQVTQMGQEVILRCVPISNHLYFYWYRQILGQKVEFLVSFYNNEISEKSEIFDDQFSVERPDGSNFTLKIRSTKLEDSAMYFCASSDRTGGTFGSGTRLTVV.

This clone appeared once. V and J are TRBV11-2 and TRBJ2-7, with 7 bases fitting TRBD2. The CDR3 extends over 15 amino acids. Per germline, CDR1 SGHAT and CDR2 FQNNGV. After removal of 6 bases from V and 0 bases from J, the junction contained 8 bases not matched to a gene. CDR3 amino acids: CASRPTSEPSYEQYF. The CDR3 nucleotides read TGTGCCAGCAGACCCACTAGCGAACCCTCCTACGAGCAGTACTTC.

A single count supports this clone. Within the sample, other DNA sequences also encode this same CDR3. V usage is TRBV28 and J usage is TRBJ1-1, with 7 bases lining up with TRBD1. The CDR3 has 14 amino acids. Germline V CDR1 and CDR2: MDHEN, SYDVKM. V shed 6 bases, J shed 2 bases, and the junction held 6 bases outside the gene matches. The CDR3 region has the DNA TGTGCCAGCAGGGCAGGGGGTCTTAACACTGAAGCTTTCTTT. Protein product: CASRAGGLNTEAFF.

V and J are TRBV28 and TRBJ2-2; 9 nucleotides align to TRBD1. V dropped 3 bases and J dropped 7; count of bases not matched to a gene: 6. The CDR3 length is 15 residues. Germline V gene lookup returns CDR1 MDHEN and CDR2 SYDVKM. The DNA of the CDR3 is TGTGCCAGCAGTTTGCAGGACAGGGGCGGCGGGGAGCTGTTTTTT. This sequence encodes CASSLQDRGGGELFF.

This clone showed up just a few times. The chain uses TRBV4-1 and TRBJ2-7; 10 bases match TRBD2. The CDR3 is 18 amino acids. Germline V lookup: CDR1 MGHRA, CDR2 YSYEKL. Trimming at V came to 0 bases and at J to 1 base, leaving 9 bases not matched to a gene. The CDR3 region is CASSQDSPLTSGSYEQYF. As DNA, the CDR3 is TGCGCCAGCAGCCAAGATTCCCCGTTGACTAGCGGGTCCTACGAGCAGTACTTC.

The gene calls are TRBV5-1 and TRBJ1-1; D is unresolved. Deletions cut 4 bases from V and 5 bases from J, with 21 bases between. The CDR3 covers 16 residues. CDR1 and CDR2 (germline): SGHRS, YFSETQ. The CDR3 sequence: CASSPLLGGIGTEAFF. The CDR3 DNA sequence: TGCGCCAGCAGCCCTCTCCTTGGTGGGATAGGGACTGAAGCTTTCTTT. Variable domain in full (rest from reference TRBV5-1 and TRBJ1-1): KAGVTQTPRYLIKTRGQQVTLSCSPISGHRSVSWYQQTPGQGLQFLFEYFSETQRNKGNFPGRFSGRQFSNSRSEMNVSTLELGDSALYLCASSPLLGGIGTEAFFGQGTRLTVV.

This chain uses TRBV5-8 with TRBJ1-3; 8 bases are a match to TRBD1. The germline CDR1 and CDR2 sequences are SGHTS and YDEGEE. V was clipped by 0 bases and J by 0 bases; unmatched bases: 8. This CDR3 spans 18 amino acids. This chain's CDR3 is CASSLGWGQAYSGNTIYF. The DNA of the CDR3 is TGTGCCAGCAGCTTGGGGTGGGGACAGGCATACTCTGGAAACACCATATATTTT.

The chain combines TRBV6-1 with TRBJ2-1, with a weak D call TRBD2 (5 bases). The CDR3 length is 14 residues. Trimming took 3 bases from V and 10 from J, leaving 16 bases between them. CDR1 and CDR2 from the germline V gene are MNHNS and SASEGT. The CDR3, as DNA: TGTGCCAGCAGTGAGGATGTCCGAGGGCGCGAGCAGTTCTTC. This codes for CASSEDVRGREQFF.

J is TRBJ1-1 and V is TRBV11-3; 12 bases align to TRBD1. Germline loops: CDR1 SGHNT, CDR2 YENEEA. With V trimmed by 5 bases and J by 4 bases, 11 bases remained unmatched. The CDR3 is 17 amino acids. The CDR3 loop is CASSASGTGGRSTEAFF. Here the CDR3 DNA reads TGTGCCAGCAGCGCATCCGGGACAGGGGGCCGGAGCACTGAAGCTTTCTTT. The full variable domain, in which reference TRBV11-3 and TRBJ1-1 provide the parts outside the CDR3, is EAGVVQSPRYKIIEKKQPVAFWCNPISGHNTLYWYLQNLGQGPELLIRYENEEAVDDSQLPKDRFSAERLKGVDSTLKIQPAELGDSAVYLCASSASGTGGRSTEAFFGQGTRLTVV.

Details on this clone: Other DNA sequences in this sample translate to the same CDR3. The chain is built from TRBV7-3 and TRBJ2-2, with 7 bases fitting TRBD2. Germline CDR1 is SGHTA and CDR2 is FQGTGA. The CDR3 extends over 16 amino acids. J lost 1 base, V lost 3 bases, and 5 bases had no gene match. The CDR3 region has the DNA TGTGCCAGCAGCTTGTACGCGGGGGAGAACACCGGGGAGCTGTTTTTT. This gives the protein CASSLYAGENTGELFF.

The chain combines TRBV2 with TRBJ2-3; 7 nucleotides match TRBD2. The CDR3 contains 15 residues. Per the germline V gene, CDR1 is SNHLY and CDR2 is FYNNEI. Losses at the gene ends were 6 bases for V and 3 bases for J; bases not matched to a gene: 9. The CDR3 DNA sequence: TGTGCCAGCAGCCCCCAACGGGGAGGGACAGATACGCAGTATTTT. Translation gives CASSPQRGGTDTQYF.

CDR3 loop: CAWSVADGTEAFF. The CDR3 coding sequence is TGTGCCTGGAGTGTAGCGGACGGCACTGAAGCTTTCTTT. V is TRBV30 and J is TRBJ1-1; D not certain. Trimming removed 0 bases from V and 4 bases from J, with 9 bases in between. The CDR3 spans 13 residues. Germline CDR1 reads GTSNPN; CDR2 reads SVGIG (reference sequence). The full variable domain, its missing parts supplied by reference TRBV30 and TRBJ1-1, is SQTIHQWPATLVQPVGSPLSLECTVEGTSNPNLYWYRQAAGRGLQLLFYSVGIGQISSEVPQNLSASRPQDRQFILSSKKLLLSDSGFYLCAWSVADGTEAFFGQGTRLTVV.

The gene calls are TRBV28 and TRBJ2-6; 7 bases align to TRBD1. This CDR3 contains 15 residues. Trimming removed 6 bases from V and 2 bases from J; junction bases left unmatched: 4. Germline loops: CDR1 MDHEN, CDR2 SYDVKM. The CDR3 coding sequence is TGTGCCAGCAGCCGACAGGGAGCTGGGGCCAACGTCCTGACTTTC. The encoded protein is CASSRQGAGANVLTF.

This clone was seen a single time. The rearrangement joins TRBV7-2 to TRBJ1-5; perhaps TRBD1 as D (6 bases). The CDR3 extends over 15 amino acids. V lost 6 bases and J lost 4, with 16 bases in between. Germline CDR1 is SGHTA and CDR2 is FQGNSA. The CDR3 loop is CASRQGGPGNQPQHF. The CDR3 DNA reads as TGTGCCAGCAGGCAAGGGGGTCCTGGAAATCAGCCCCAGCATTTT.

The chain has TRBV19 and TRBJ2-3; TRBD2 aligns across 7 bases. The CDR3 has 13 amino acids. Losses at the gene ends were 5 bases for V and 8 bases for J; bases not matched to a gene: 7. Germline V lookup: CDR1 LNHDA, CDR2 SQIVND (reference sequence). The CDR3, as DNA: TGTGCCAGTAGTGGGGGGGTACGAGGTACGCAGTATTTT. It translates to CASSGGVRGTQYF.

This chain links TRBV5-1 with TRBJ2-3; TRBD1 or TRBD2 may be the D gene (5 bases each). Germline V gene lookup returns CDR1 SGHRS and CDR2 YFSETQ. CDR3 length: 16 amino acids. V was clipped by 0 bases and J by 3 bases, with 14 bases between them. CDR3 protein: CASSLGSGRSTDTQYF. The CDR3 DNA reads as TGCGCCAGCAGCTTGGGGTCAGGGAGATCGACAGATACGCAGTATTTT.

The chain has TRBV24-1 and TRBJ2-7; D remains unclear. Germline CDR1 and CDR2: KGHDR and SFDVKD. V lost 9 bases, J lost 1 base, and 12 bases lay in between. The CDR3 has 13 amino acids. CDR3 amino acids: CATQPTASYEQYF. Written as DNA, the CDR3 is TGTGCCACCCAGCCCACAGCTTCCTACGAGCAGTACTTC.

This chain joins TRBV27 and TRBJ2-3, with D unclear. Germline V gives CDR1 MNHEY, CDR2 SMNVEV (reference sequence). V was clipped by 7 bases and J by 10 bases, with 12 bases between them. The CDR3 has 11 residues. CDR3 in amino acids: CASTRLGSQYF. The CDR3 bases are TGTGCCAGCACCCGGCTTGGATCGCAGTATTTT.

The CDR3 region has the DNA TGTGCCAGCAGCCGAGTGGATACGCAGTATTTT. This gives the protein CASSRVDTQYF. The chain joins TRBV7-9 to TRBJ2-3; D is unresolved. Germline values: CDR1 SEHNR, CDR2 FQNEAQ (reference sequence). This CDR3 is built from 11 residues. The ends were cut back, 5 bases at V and 6 bases at J, with 6 bases in the middle.

This clone was seen just once. This chain links TRBV5-4 with TRBJ2-1; TRBD1 agrees at 7 bases. This CDR3 spans 13 amino acids. Germline V gene sequence: CDR1 SGHNT, CDR2 YYREEE (reference sequence). With V trimmed by 4 bases and J by 5 bases, 3 bases remained unmatched. The CDR3 reads CASSPDRNNEQFF. The CDR3 DNA follows: TGTGCCAGCAGCCCGGACAGGAACAATGAGCAGTTCTTC.